The next 14 T cell receptor beta chains were all read from a single sample in a study of shared clonotypes between healthy human individuals. The protocol was immunoSEQ multiplex PCR, while the TCRdb copy is restricted to in-frame clones and leaves out a portion. This sample has a few million clones, with 85% to 95% found just once. Sequenced: naive CD4+ T cells from PBMCs. Subset noted: CD45RA+ positively selected. The receptors were sampled from a man younger than 30 in good health. Some clones in this sample may be carry-over from other donors' samples.

The rearrangement uses TRBV11-2 and TRBJ2-1; 7 bases are a match to TRBD2. This CDR3 has 14 residues. V dropped 4 bases and J dropped 6; count of bases not matched to a gene: 6. Germline CDR1 and CDR2: SGHAT and FQNNGV. In DNA, the CDR3 is TGTGCCAGCAGCTCCAGACTAGCCGCCAATGAGCAGTTCTTC. The encoded protein is CASSSRLAANEQFF.

The V gene is TRBV18, the J gene TRBJ2-5; D uncertain. This CDR3 spans 13 amino acids. Germline-derived CDR1 and CDR2 are KGHSH and LQKENI. The V and J ends lost 0 bases and 5 bases respectively, with 7 bases between them. The CDR3 here is CASSPPMGETQYF. Here the CDR3 DNA reads TGTGCCAGCTCACCACCGATGGGGGAGACCCAGTACTTC.

This clone was observed once. The genes are TRBV5-8 and TRBJ1-2; D is unresolved. The ends were cut back, 4 bases at V and 5 bases at J, with 12 bases in the middle. Germline-derived CDR1 and CDR2 are SGHTS and YDEGEE. This CDR3 contains 13 residues. The CDR3 sequence is CASSPGRVYGYTF. The CDR3 nucleotides read TGTGCCAGCAGCCCGGGTAGGGTGTATGGCTACACCTTC. The variable domain in full, completed from reference TRBV5-8 and TRBJ1-2, reads EAGVTQSPTHLIKTRGQQATLRCSPISGHTSVYWYQQALGLGLQFLLWYDEGEERNRGNFPPRFSGRQFPNYSSELNVNALELEDSALYLCASSPGRVYGYTFGSGTRLTVV.

This clone was counted only a few times. The chain uses TRBV19 and TRBJ2-1; 7 bases align to TRBD2. Germline V CDR1 and CDR2: LNHDA, SQIVND (reference sequence). V shed 5 bases and J 9 bases; nucleotides not matched to a gene: 4. This CDR3 comprises 12 residues. The CDR3 protein is CASSPGGREQFF. CDR3 DNA sequence: TGTGCCAGTAGTCCGGGAGGCCGTGAGCAGTTCTTC.

The chain employs TRBV7-2 and TRBJ2-5; 8 nucleotides match TRBD2. With V trimmed by 5 bases and J by 5 bases, 10 bases remained unmatched. Germline values: CDR1 SGHTA, CDR2 FQGNSA. The CDR3 has 15 residues. CDR3 loop: CASSPELAGGETQYF. Written as DNA, the CDR3 is TGTGCCAGCAGCCCAGAGCTAGCGGGTGGGGAGACCCAGTACTTC.

The chain carries TRBV4-2 and TRBJ2-7, with 12 bases aligning to TRBD2. CDR1 is LGHNA, CDR2 YNFKEQ, per germline. The CDR3 has 20 amino acids. Trimming took 4 bases from V and 1 from J; bases not matched to a gene: 17. The CDR3 reads CASSRRDARASGRVSYEQYF. CDR3 in DNA: TGTGCCAGCAGCCGCCGGGACGCCAGGGCTAGCGGGAGGGTGTCCTACGAGCAGTACTTC.

This chain links TRBV27 with TRBJ2-7; 9 bases are shared with TRBD2. Germline V gene data show CDR1 as MNHEY and CDR2 as SMNVEV (reference sequence). After removal of 2 bases from V and 2 bases from J, the junction contained 10 bases not matched to a gene. The CDR3 is made up of 17 amino acids. This chain's CDR3 is CASSLLRTSDDTYEQYF. CDR3 coding DNA: TGTGCCAGCAGTTTACTCCGGACTAGCGATGACACCTACGAGCAGTACTTC.

This chain joins TRBV6-6 and TRBJ2-7; D is unresolved. The CDR3 covers 15 residues. CDR1 is MNHNY, CDR2 SVGAGI, per germline (reference sequence). The V and J ends lost 0 bases and 4 bases respectively, with 13 bases between them. In DNA form, the CDR3 reads TGTGCCAGCAGTTACTCGGGCAGCTACCCTTACGAGCAGTACTTC. It specifies CASSYSGSYPYEQYF.

CDR3 protein: CASSPVGGGAETQYF. In nucleotides, the CDR3 is TGTGCCAGCAGCCCCGTGGGTGGGGGTGCAGAGACCCAGTACTTC. The V and J genes are TRBV7-9 and TRBJ2-5; either TRBD1 or TRBD2 may fit D (5 bases each). This CDR3 has 15 amino acids. CDR1 and CDR2 (germline): SEHNR, FQNEAQ (reference sequence). Trimming pared 5 bases from V and 4 bases from J, leaving 17 bases between.

The CDR3 loop reads CASSAKTGTGRNQPQHF. The CDR3 DNA reads TGTGCCAGCAGTGCAAAAACCGGGACAGGGCGTAATCAGCCCCAGCATTTT. The genes are TRBV6-1 and TRBJ1-5, with 9 bases that match TRBD1. Germline lookup yields CDR1 MNHNS and CDR2 SASEGT. The CDR3 loop spans 17 amino acids. J was trimmed by 4 bases and V by 4 bases; bases with no gene match: 11.

J is TRBJ2-3 and V is TRBV5-6; 7 positions match TRBD2. Germline V gene data show CDR1 as SGHDT and CDR2 as YYEEEE. Trimming took 0 bases from V and 5 from J; bases not matched to a gene: 3. The CDR3 is 14 residues long. The CDR3 region is CASSLVPSGDTQYF. The CDR3 DNA sequence: TGTGCCAGCAGCTTGGTGCCTAGCGGAGATACGCAGTATTTT.

This chain connects TRBV4-1 to TRBJ2-7; no reliable D call. CDR3 length: 14 residues. V was cut by 3 bases and J by 0 bases, with 9 bases left in between. Germline V gene data show CDR1 as MGHRA and CDR2 as YSYEKL. The CDR3 sequence: CASSHFDRSYEQYF. DNA of the CDR3: TGCGCCAGCAGCCATTTTGACCGCTCCTACGAGCAGTACTTC.

The chain couples TRBV5-8 to TRBJ2-3; no clear D. The germline V and J ends were trimmed by 0 bases and 3 bases, with 8 bases remaining between them. CDR1 SGHTS and CDR2 YDEGEE come from the germline V gene. The CDR3 loop spans 14 amino acids. CDR3 region: CASSLEPATDTQYF. The CDR3 DNA reads TGTGCCAGCAGCTTGGAACCAGCAACAGATACGCAGTATTTT.

As concerns this clone: This sample includes further DNA sequences coding for the same CDR3. This rearrangement joins TRBV6-6 to TRBJ1-3; D unresolved. Deletions cut 0 bases from V and 4 bases from J, with 4 bases between. Germline assignment: CDR1 MNHNY and CDR2 SVGAGI (reference sequence). There are 13 residues in the CDR3. The CDR3 bases are TGTGCCAGCAGTTACTCGGGCGGAAACACCATATATTTT. This gives the protein CASSYSGGNTIYF.